What follows are 31 T cell receptor beta chains derived from one specimen sequenced in a study of blood T cell repertoires in COVID-19. Data came from immunoSEQ multiplex PCR; TCRdb stores just in-frame clones and leaves some out. The sample consists of a few hundred thousand clones, about nine tenths of them appearing once. Material: peripheral blood. These TCRs come from a man aged 35 to 55 who had recovered from COVID-19.

This sequence joins TRBV28 and TRBJ1-1, with 7 bases fitting TRBD1. The V segment lost 7 bases and the J segment 6 bases; nucleotides outside the gene matches: 5. The germline V gene has CDR1 MDHEN and CDR2 SYDVKM. The CDR3 is 12 amino acids. CDR3 residues: CASTDRDPEAFF. DNA for the CDR3: TGTGCCAGCACCGACAGGGACCCTGAAGCTTTCTTT.

J is TRBJ2-3 and V is TRBV25-1; 8 positions match TRBD1. V trimming: 3 bases; J trimming: 5 bases; junction bases outside the gene matches: 4. This CDR3 spans 14 amino acids. Germline CDR1 and CDR2: MGHDK and SYGVNS. The CDR3 loop is CASSERQGLDTQYF. CDR3 DNA sequence: TGTGCCAGCAGTGAGAGACAGGGGTTAGATACGCAGTATTTT.

The rearrangement uses TRBV4-3 and TRBJ1-3; no clear D gene. CDR1 is LGHNA, CDR2 YSLEER, per germline. This CDR3 is built from 16 residues. Trimming removed 1 base at V and 0 bases at J, with 10 bases between. The CDR3 loop is CASSQVRQSSGNTIYF. DNA for the CDR3: TGCGCCAGCAGCCAAGTGCGACAAAGCTCTGGAAACACCATATATTTT.

Worth noting for this clone: One end of the junction varies from germline; a read error may be responsible. The chain joins TRBV5-4 to TRBJ2-7; TRBD2 matches at 8 bases. This CDR3 comprises 14 residues. Per the germline V gene, CDR1 is SGHNT and CDR2 is YYREEE (reference sequence). The CDR3: CASSPSGTRVLPDF. The CDR3 DNA follows: TGTGCCAGCAGCCCGTCCGGGACTAGAGTTCTCCCAGACTTC.

This clone was counted between two and nine times. The V and J genes are TRBV7-9 and TRBJ1-1, with D tentatively TRBD1 (5 bases). The V gene's germline CDR1 is SEHNR and CDR2 FQNEAQ (reference sequence). Trimming removed 0 bases at V and 3 bases at J, with 17 bases between. The CDR3 runs 17 residues. The DNA of the CDR3 is TGTGCCAGCAGCTTAGCGCGTGGACACCGAACTCACACTGAAGCTTTCTTT. It is translated as CASSLARGHRTHTEAFF.

The chain recombines TRBV7-9 with TRBJ1-6; no reliable D call. Germline V CDR1 and CDR2: SEHNR, FQNEAQ (reference sequence). The CDR3 loop spans 12 amino acids. V gave up 5 bases and J gave up 9 bases, with 8 bases separating them. CDR3 amino acids: CASSPQRSPLHF. The CDR3 coding sequence is TGTGCCAGCAGCCCCCAGCGTTCACCCCTCCACTTT.

This clone has a single count. This chain uses TRBV6-5 with TRBJ1-1; no definite D call. Germline CDR1 and CDR2: MNHEY and SVGAGI. V gave up 2 bases and J gave up 8 bases, with 6 bases separating them. The CDR3 is 11 residues long. This CDR3 is CASSYNGEAFF. CDR3 coding DNA: TGTGCCAGCAGTTACAACGGGGAAGCTTTCTTT.

This sequence joins TRBV7-6 and TRBJ2-2; D call uncertain. Germline loops: CDR1 SGHVS, CDR2 FNYEAQ. Trimming took off 2 bases at V and 6 bases at J, with 10 bases between the two ends. This CDR3 comprises 14 residues. CDR3: CASSLSDNPGELFF. The CDR3 nucleotides read TGTGCCAGCAGCTTATCAGATAACCCCGGGGAGCTGTTTTTT. Drawing the rest from reference TRBV7-6 and TRBJ2-2, the complete variable domain is GAGVSQSPRYKVTKRGQDVALRCDPISGHVSLYWYRQALGQGPEFLTYFNYEAQQDKSGLPNDRFSAERPEGSISTLTIQRTEQRDSAMYRCASSLSDNPGELFFGEGSRLTVL.

The rearrangement joins TRBV6-1 to TRBJ1-5; D might be TRBD1 (6 bases). Trimming left V 3 bases short and J 7 bases short, with 28 bases between. Germline V gives CDR1 MNHNS, CDR2 SASEGT. The CDR3 spans 19 residues. The CDR3 here is CASSEFFKVGTGHGQPQHF. The DNA of the CDR3 is TGTGCCAGCAGTGAGTTCTTTAAGGTGGGAACAGGGCACGGACAGCCCCAGCATTTT.

This chain uses TRBV5-1 with TRBJ2-3, with 8 bases fitting TRBD2. This CDR3 comprises 14 residues. Trimming at V came to 0 bases and at J to 6 bases, leaving 3 bases not matched to a gene. Germline CDR1 and CDR2: SGHRS and YFSETQ. CDR3: CASSLGGTRDTQYF. The DNA of the CDR3 is TGCGCCAGCAGCTTGGGCGGGACTAGGGATACGCAGTATTTT.

This rearrangement joins TRBV7-2 to TRBJ2-5; 11 nucleotides match TRBD1. In germline, CDR1 is SGHTA, CDR2 FQGNSA. The length of the CDR3 is 16 residues. J gave up 1 base and V 5 bases, and 6 bases lay outside the gene matches. CDR3 amino acids: CASSLLGTGGQETQYF. In nucleotides, the CDR3 is TGTGCCAGCAGCCTTCTCGGGACAGGGGGCCAAGAGACCCAGTACTTC. The whole variable domain, remainder taken from reference TRBV7-2 and TRBJ2-5, is GAGVSQSPSNKVTEKGKDVELRCDPISGHTALYWYRQSLGQGLEFLIYFQGNSAPDKSGLPSDRFSAERTGGSVSTLTIQRTQQEDSAVYLCASSLLGTGGQETQYFGPGTRLLVL.

The chain is built from TRBV19 and TRBJ2-1; D is unclear. The germline gives CDR1 LNHDA, CDR2 SQIVND (reference sequence). This CDR3 has 13 residues. Trimming pared 7 bases from V and 8 bases from J, leaving 15 bases between. The CDR3 sequence: CASKPTGWDEQFF. The DNA of the CDR3 is TGTGCCAGTAAGCCAACCGGGTGGGATGAGCAGTTCTTC.

V usage is TRBV19 and J usage is TRBJ1-2; D gene ambiguous. V was trimmed by 3 bases and J by 0 bases, leaving 8 bases between them. There are 14 residues in the CDR3. Germline CDR1 and CDR2: LNHDA and SQIVND (reference sequence). The CDR3 bases are TGTGCCAGTAGTATTAGCATGGCTAACTATGGCTACACCTTC. Protein product: CASSISMANYGYTF.

This clone turned up a few times. The V call is TRBV19, the J call TRBJ2-7, with TRBD1 matching 7 bases. Trimming cost V 5 bases and J 6 bases; bases outside gene matches: 7. CDR3 length equals 13 residues. The germline V gene encodes CDR1 LNHDA and CDR2 SQIVND (reference sequence). The CDR3 reads CASSFKQGSEQYF. CDR3 coding DNA: TGTGCCAGTAGTTTCAAACAGGGGAGCGAGCAGTACTTC. The complete variable domain, with remaining parts taken from reference TRBV19 and TRBJ2-7, reads DGGITQSPKYLFRKEGQNVTLSCEQNLNHDAMYWYRQDPGQGLRLIYYSQIVNDFQKGDIAEGYSVSREKKESFPLTVTSAQKNPTAFYLCASSFKQGSEQYFGPGTRLTVT.

The chain has TRBV23-1 and TRBJ2-7; D is possibly TRBD1 (5 bases). TRBV23-1 is known as an ORF, though its function is uncertain. The CDR3 runs 14 residues. Trimming removed 0 bases from V and 7 bases from J, with 13 bases in between. Written as DNA, the CDR3 is TGCGCCAGCAGTCAATCATCTGGGGCCGGAGAGCAGTACTTC. It yields the protein CASSQSSGAGEQYF.

The chain uses TRBV24-1 and TRBJ1-2, with unresolved D. Trimming removed 3 bases at V and 6 bases at J, with 13 bases between. CDR1 is KGHDR and CDR2 is SFDVKD in the germline V gene. The CDR3 covers 14 residues. The chain's CDR3 is CATSDTPSGDGYTF. CDR3 bases: TGTGCCACCAGTGATACCCCGTCGGGAGATGGCTACACCTTC.

The chain joins TRBV3-1 (or the pseudogene TRBV3-2) to TRBJ2-3; 13 bases are shared with TRBD2. Trimming took 0 bases from V and 5 from J; bases not matched to a gene: 5. The CDR3 covers 17 residues. Per the germline V gene, CDR1 is LGHDT and CDR2 is YNNKEL (reference sequence). The CDR3 DNA is TGTGCCAGCAGCCAAGATACTACTAGCGGGGGGGGAGATACGCAGTATTTT. It codes for CASSQDTTSGGGDTQYF.

This clone was seen a handful of times. The V gene is TRBV27, the J gene TRBJ2-1; possibly TRBD2 for D (5 bases). V was pared by 7 bases and J by 0 bases, with 22 bases between. This CDR3 has 18 amino acids. Germline CDR1 and CDR2: MNHEY and SMNVEV (reference sequence). The CDR3 region is CASKPNVRLADSYNEQFF. In nucleotides, the CDR3 is TGTGCCAGCAAACCGAATGTTCGGCTAGCCGACTCCTACAATGAGCAGTTCTTC.

V is TRBV11-2 and J is TRBJ1-5; no definite D call. In germline, CDR1 is SGHAT, CDR2 FQNNGV. The CDR3 sequence is 15 residues long. Trimming took 5 bases from V and 1 from J, leaving 12 bases between them. The CDR3 DNA reads as TGTGCCAGCAGCGCCGACTTTAGGAGCAATCAGCCCCAGCATTTT. It codes for CASSADFRSNQPQHF.

The V gene is TRBV24-1, the J gene TRBJ2-7; perhaps TRBD2 as D (6 bases). The CDR3 loop spans 17 amino acids. Germline V gene sequence: CDR1 KGHDR, CDR2 SFDVKD. The germline V and J ends were trimmed by 4 bases and 8 bases, with 26 bases remaining between them. Here the CDR3 reads CATSDRRVGGGASKQYF. In DNA form, the CDR3 reads TGTGCCACCAGTGACCGAAGGGTCGGGGGTGGTGCATCTAAGCAGTACTTC.

V gene TRBV27 combines with J gene TRBJ2-1, with TRBD2 as a possible D gene (6 bases). This CDR3 is 13 amino acids long. Trimming left V 10 bases short and J 5 bases short, with 15 bases between. Germline loops: CDR1 MNHEY, CDR2 SMNVEV (reference sequence). The CDR3 DNA reads TGTGCCACCCCGGGGGAGGTCCACAATGAGCAGTTCTTC. Amino acids: CATPGEVHNEQFF.

The rearrangement uses TRBV6-1 and TRBJ1-2, with D unclear. Trimming left V 6 bases short and J 2 bases short, with 16 bases between. The CDR3 has 15 amino acids. Per the germline V gene, CDR1 is MNHNS and CDR2 is SASEGT. The CDR3, as DNA: TGTGCCAGCAGGCCACCCCAGGATTTCAACTATGGCTACACCTTC. This codes for CASRPPQDFNYGYTF.

The chain is built from TRBV5-4 and TRBJ2-3; TRBD1 matches at 7 bases. The CDR3 sequence is 15 residues long. Trimming cost V 6 bases and J 6 bases; bases outside gene matches: 13. The germline V gene has CDR1 SGHNT and CDR2 YYREEE (reference sequence). CDR3 loop: CASTAGTAARDTQYF. As DNA, the CDR3 is TGTGCCAGCACCGCCGGGACAGCCGCCAGGGATACGCAGTATTTT.

The chain employs TRBV2 and TRBJ2-3; 9 nucleotides line up with TRBD2. This CDR3 spans 16 amino acids. With 4 bases clipped from V and 0 bases from J, the junction kept 5 bases outside the gene matches. Germline assignment: CDR1 SNHLY and CDR2 FYNNEI. CDR3 bases: TGTGCCAGCAGTGGTCCTACTAGCGGGAGCACAGATACGCAGTATTTT. Its translation is CASSGPTSGSTDTQYF.

The V and J genes are TRBV27 and TRBJ1-2; 7 nucleotides match TRBD1. Germline CDR1 and CDR2: MNHEY and SMNVEV (reference sequence). CDR3 length: 15 residues. The V gene end was trimmed by 6 bases and the J gene end by 2 bases; junction bases not matched to a gene: 9. The CDR3 nucleotides are TGTGCCAGCAGGACAGGGACCCATCTCAACTATGGCTACACCTTC. Translation: CASRTGTHLNYGYTF.

This chain links TRBV18 with TRBJ2-1; tentative D call: TRBD1 (6 bases). The CDR3 length is 13 residues. Trimming stripped 4 bases from V and 7 bases from J, with 11 bases between. CDR1 is KGHSH, CDR2 LQKENI, per germline. DNA of the CDR3: TGTGCCAGCTCACGGGGCGGACAGAATGAGCAGTTCTTC. Protein sequence: CASSRGGQNEQFF. Combining the CDR3 with reference TRBV18 and TRBJ2-1 gives the whole variable domain NAGVMQNPRHLVRRRGQEARLRCSPMKGHSHVYWYRQLPEEGLKFMVYLQKENIIDESGMPKERFSAEFPKEGPSILRIQQVVRGDSAAYFCASSRGGQNEQFFGPGTRLTVL.

The sample holds one count of this clone. The chain uses TRBV29-1 and TRBJ2-3; 8 bases align to TRBD2. CDR3 length: 15 amino acids. Trimming at V came to 6 bases and at J to 6 bases, leaving 14 bases not matched to a gene. Germline assignment: CDR1 SQVTM and CDR2 ANQGSEA. CDR3 in DNA: TGCAGCGTCCAAGTCGAACTAGCGGCGGGGGATACGCAGTATTTT. Translation gives CSVQVELAAGDTQYF.

The V call is TRBV12-3 or TRBV12-4, the J call TRBJ1-1; 7 bases are shared with TRBD1. The CDR3 covers 11 residues. The J segment lost 10 bases and the V segment lost 3 bases, leaving 2 bases of the junction unmatched. The chain's CDR3 is CASSFEGAAFF. DNA for the CDR3: TGTGCCAGCAGTTTCGAGGGGGCAGCTTTCTTT.

The chain carries TRBV6-5 and TRBJ2-7; the match to TRBD1 covers 7 bases. V was clipped by 5 bases and J by 12 bases; unmatched bases: 10. Germline CDR1 MNHEY, CDR2 SVGAGI. CDR3 length: 12 amino acids. The CDR3 is CASSQPGDSPYF. CDR3 DNA: TGTGCCAGCAGTCAACCCGGGGACAGTCCGTACTTC.

The CDR3 region has the DNA TGTGCCAGCAGCTTCCGGGACACGGATAACTATGGCTACACCTTC. As protein: CASSFRDTDNYGYTF. The chain links TRBV7-9 to TRBJ1-2; D perhaps matches TRBD1 (6 bases). V was clipped by 3 bases and J by 1 base, with 12 bases between them. CDR1 is SEHNR, CDR2 FQNEAQ, per germline (reference sequence). The CDR3 has 15 residues.

The chain couples TRBV6-6 to TRBJ1-2; 7 bases fit TRBD1. The length of the CDR3 is 13 residues. V gave up 5 bases and J gave up 10 bases; unmatched junction bases: 10. Germline loops: CDR1 MNHNY, CDR2 SVGAGI (reference sequence). CDR3 sequence (DNA): TGTGCCAGCAGTGCTGGGACAGTGGGCGACTACACCTTC. It is translated as CASSAGTVGDYTF.